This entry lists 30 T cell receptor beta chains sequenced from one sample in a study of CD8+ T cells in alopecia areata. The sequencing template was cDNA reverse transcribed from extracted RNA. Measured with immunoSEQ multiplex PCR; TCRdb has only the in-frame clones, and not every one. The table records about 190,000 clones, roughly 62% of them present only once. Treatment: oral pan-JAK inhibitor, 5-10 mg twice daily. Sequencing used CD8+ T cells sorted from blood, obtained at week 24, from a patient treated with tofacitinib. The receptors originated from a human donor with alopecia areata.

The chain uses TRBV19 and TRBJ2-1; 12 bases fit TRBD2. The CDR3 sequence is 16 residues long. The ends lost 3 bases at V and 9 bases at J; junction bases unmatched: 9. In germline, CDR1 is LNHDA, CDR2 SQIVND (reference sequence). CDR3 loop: CASSILAGGPRVEQFF. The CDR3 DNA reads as TGTGCCAGTAGTATTCTAGCGGGGGGGCCGCGTGTTGAGCAGTTCTTC.

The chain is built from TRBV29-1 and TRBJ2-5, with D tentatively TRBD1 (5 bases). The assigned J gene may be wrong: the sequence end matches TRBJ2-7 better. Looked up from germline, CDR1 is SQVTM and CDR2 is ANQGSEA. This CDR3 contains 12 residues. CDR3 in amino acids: CSVEVTAYEQYF. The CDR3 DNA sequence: TGCAGCGTTGAAGTGACAGCCTACGAGCAGTACTTC.

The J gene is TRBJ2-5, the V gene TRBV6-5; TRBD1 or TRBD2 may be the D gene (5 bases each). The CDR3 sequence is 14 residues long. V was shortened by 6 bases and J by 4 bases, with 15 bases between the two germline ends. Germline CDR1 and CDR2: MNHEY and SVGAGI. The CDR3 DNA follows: TGTGCCAGCAGGACCGGGACCCACGGAGAGACCCAGTACTTC. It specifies CASRTGTHGETQYF.

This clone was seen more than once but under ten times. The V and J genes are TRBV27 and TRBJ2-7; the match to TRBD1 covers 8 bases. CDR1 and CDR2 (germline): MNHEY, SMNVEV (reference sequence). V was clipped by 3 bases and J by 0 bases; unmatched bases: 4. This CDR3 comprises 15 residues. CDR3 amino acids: CASSLGDRSSYEQYF. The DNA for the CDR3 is TGTGCCAGCAGTTTGGGGGACAGGAGCTCCTACGAGCAGTACTTC.

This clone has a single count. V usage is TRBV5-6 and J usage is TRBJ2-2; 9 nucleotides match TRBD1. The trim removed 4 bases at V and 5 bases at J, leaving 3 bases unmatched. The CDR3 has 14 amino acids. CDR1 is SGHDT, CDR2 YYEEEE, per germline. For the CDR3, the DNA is TGTGCCAGCAGCCCTGGGACAGGGACCGGGGAGCTGTTTTTT. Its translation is CASSPGTGTGELFF.

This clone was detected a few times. CDR3: CASSRRQGGNTEAFF. In nucleotides, the CDR3 is TGTGCCAGCAGCCGGCGACAGGGAGGGAACACTGAAGCTTTCTTT. The chain employs TRBV14 and TRBJ1-1; 7 bases line up with TRBD1. The CDR3 totals 15 residues. The V and J ends lost 4 bases and 1 base, in that order; junction bases with no gene match: 6. Germline lookup yields CDR1 SGHDN and CDR2 FVKESK.

CDR3 protein: CACEGDSLAAGANVLTF. CDR3 sequence (DNA): TGTGCCTGCGAAGGGGACAGCCTGGCTGCTGGGGCCAACGTCCTGACTTTC. This chain joins TRBV2 and TRBJ2-6, with 7 positions matching TRBD1. This CDR3 is built from 17 residues. Trimming cost V 11 bases and J 2 bases; bases outside gene matches: 15. Germline V lookup: CDR1 SNHLY, CDR2 FYNNEI.

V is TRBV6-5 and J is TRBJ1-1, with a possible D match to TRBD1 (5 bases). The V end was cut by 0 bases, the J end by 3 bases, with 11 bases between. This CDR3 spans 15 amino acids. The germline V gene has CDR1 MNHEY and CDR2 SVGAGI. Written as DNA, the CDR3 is TGTGCCAGCAGTTACTCCGGACACAGAGACACTGAAGCTTTCTTT. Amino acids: CASSYSGHRDTEAFF.

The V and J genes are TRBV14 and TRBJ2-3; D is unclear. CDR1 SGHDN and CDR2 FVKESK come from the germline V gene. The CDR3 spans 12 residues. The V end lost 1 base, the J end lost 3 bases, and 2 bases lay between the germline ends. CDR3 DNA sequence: TGTGCCAGCAGCCAAGGGACAGATACGCAGTATTTT. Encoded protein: CASSQGTDTQYF. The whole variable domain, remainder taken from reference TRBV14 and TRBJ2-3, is EAGVTQFPSHSVIEKGQTVTLRCDPISGHDNLYWYRRVMGKEIKFLLHFVKESKQDESGMPNNRFLAERTGGTYSTLKVQPAELEDSGVYFCASSQGTDTQYFGPGTRLTVL.

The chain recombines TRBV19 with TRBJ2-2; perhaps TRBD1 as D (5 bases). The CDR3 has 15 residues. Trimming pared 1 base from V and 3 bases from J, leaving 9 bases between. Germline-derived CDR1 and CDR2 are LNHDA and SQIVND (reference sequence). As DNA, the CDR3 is TGTGCCAGTAGTATAGGGACAACTTACACCGGGGAGCTGTTTTTT. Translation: CASSIGTTYTGELFF.

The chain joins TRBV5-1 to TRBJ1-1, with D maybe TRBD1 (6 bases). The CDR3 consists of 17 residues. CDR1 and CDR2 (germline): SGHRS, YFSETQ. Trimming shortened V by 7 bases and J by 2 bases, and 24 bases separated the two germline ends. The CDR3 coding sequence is TGCGCCAGCGCATTAGTGGGACAATCGGATCCTAACACTGAAGCTTTCTTT. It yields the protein CASALVGQSDPNTEAFF.

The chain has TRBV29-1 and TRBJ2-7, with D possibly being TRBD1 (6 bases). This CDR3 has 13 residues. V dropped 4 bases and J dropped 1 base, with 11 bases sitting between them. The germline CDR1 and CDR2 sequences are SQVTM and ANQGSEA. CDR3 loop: CSVVTGNSYEQYF. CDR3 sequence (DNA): TGCAGCGTTGTGACAGGCAATTCCTACGAGCAGTACTTC.

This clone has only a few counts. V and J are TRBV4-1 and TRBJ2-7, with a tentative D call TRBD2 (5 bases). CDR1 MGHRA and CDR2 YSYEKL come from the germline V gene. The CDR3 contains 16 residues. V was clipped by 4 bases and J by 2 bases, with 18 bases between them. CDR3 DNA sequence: TGCGCCAGCAGCCGTAGCGTGACGGACCCAGCCTACGAGCAGTACTTC. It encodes CASSRSVTDPAYEQYF.

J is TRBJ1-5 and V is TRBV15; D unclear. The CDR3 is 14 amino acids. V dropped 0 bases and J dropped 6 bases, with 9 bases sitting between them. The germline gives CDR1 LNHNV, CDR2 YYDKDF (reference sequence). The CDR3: CATSREELIQPQHF. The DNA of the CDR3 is TGTGCCACCAGCAGAGAGGAATTGATTCAGCCCCAGCATTTT. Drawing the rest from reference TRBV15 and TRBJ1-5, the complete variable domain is DAMVIQNPRYQVTQFGKPVTLSCSQTLNHNVMYWYQQKSSQAPKLLFHYYDKDFNNEADTPDNFQSRRPNTSFCFLDIRSPGLGDTAMYLCATSREELIQPQHFGDGTRLSIL.

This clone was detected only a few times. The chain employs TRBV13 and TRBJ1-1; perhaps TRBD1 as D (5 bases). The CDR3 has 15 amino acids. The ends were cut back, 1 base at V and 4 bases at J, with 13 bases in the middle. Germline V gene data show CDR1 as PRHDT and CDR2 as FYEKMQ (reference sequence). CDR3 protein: CASSLASWGITEAFF. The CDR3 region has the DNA TGTGCCAGCAGCTTAGCTTCTTGGGGGATCACTGAAGCTTTCTTT.

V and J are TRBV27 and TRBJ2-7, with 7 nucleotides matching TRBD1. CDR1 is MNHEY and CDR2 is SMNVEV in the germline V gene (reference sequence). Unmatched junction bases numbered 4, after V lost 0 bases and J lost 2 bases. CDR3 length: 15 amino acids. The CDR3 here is CASSLSRDRTYEQYF. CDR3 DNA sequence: TGTGCCAGCAGTTTATCCCGGGACAGAACCTACGAGCAGTACTTC.

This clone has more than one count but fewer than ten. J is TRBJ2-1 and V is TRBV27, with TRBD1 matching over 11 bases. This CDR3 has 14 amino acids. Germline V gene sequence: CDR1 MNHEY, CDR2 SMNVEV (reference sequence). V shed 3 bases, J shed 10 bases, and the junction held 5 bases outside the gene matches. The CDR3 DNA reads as TGTGCCAGCAGTTTGGGACAGGGGGGATTCGAGCAGTTCTTC. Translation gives CASSLGQGGFEQFF.

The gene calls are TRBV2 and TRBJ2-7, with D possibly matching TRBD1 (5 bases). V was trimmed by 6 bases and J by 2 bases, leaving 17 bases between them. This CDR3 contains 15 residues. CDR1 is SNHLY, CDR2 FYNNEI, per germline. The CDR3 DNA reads TGTGCCAGCAGCTTTGCTGAAGGGGTCCCCTACGAGCAGTACTTC. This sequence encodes CASSFAEGVPYEQYF.

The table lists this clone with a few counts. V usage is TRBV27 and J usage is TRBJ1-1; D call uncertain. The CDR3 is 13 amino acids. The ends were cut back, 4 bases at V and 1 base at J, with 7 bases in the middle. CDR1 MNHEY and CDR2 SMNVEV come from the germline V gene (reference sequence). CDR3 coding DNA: TGTGCCAGCAGTTATGGCACGAACACTGAAGCTTTCTTT. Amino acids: CASSYGTNTEAFF.

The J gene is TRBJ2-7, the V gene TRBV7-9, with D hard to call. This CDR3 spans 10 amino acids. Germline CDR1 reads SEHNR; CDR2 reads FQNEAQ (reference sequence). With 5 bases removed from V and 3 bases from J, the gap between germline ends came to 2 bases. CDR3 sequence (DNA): TGTGCCAGCAGCCGCTACGAGCAGTACTTC. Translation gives CASSRYEQYF.

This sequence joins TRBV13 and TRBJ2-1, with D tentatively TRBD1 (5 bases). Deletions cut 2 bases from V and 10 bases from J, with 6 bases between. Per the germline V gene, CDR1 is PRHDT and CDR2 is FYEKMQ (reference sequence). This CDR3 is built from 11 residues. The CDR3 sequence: CASSLSGEQFF. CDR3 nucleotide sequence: TGTGCCAGCAGCTTATCAGGGGAGCAGTTCTTC.

This CDR3 reads CASSVVDNEKLFF. DNA for the CDR3: TGTGCCAGCAGCGTAGTGGATAATGAAAAACTGTTTTTT. The J gene is TRBJ1-4, the V gene TRBV9; D is unresolved. Germline values: CDR1 SGDLS, CDR2 YYNGEE. V lost 0 bases, J lost 4 bases, and 4 bases lay in between. The CDR3 totals 13 residues.

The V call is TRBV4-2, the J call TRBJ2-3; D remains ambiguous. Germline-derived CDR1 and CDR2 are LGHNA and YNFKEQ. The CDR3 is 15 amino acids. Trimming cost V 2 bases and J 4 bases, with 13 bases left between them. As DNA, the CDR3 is TGTGCCAGCAGCCAAAGGGCCGAGGCTTCAGATACGCAGTATTTT. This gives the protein CASSQRAEASDTQYF.

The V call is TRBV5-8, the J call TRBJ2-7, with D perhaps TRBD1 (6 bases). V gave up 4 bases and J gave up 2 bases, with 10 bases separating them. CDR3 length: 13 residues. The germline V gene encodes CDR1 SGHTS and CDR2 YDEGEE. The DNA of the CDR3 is TGTGCCAGCAGCCCCAGGGACACCTACGAGCAGTACTTC. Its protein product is CASSPRDTYEQYF.

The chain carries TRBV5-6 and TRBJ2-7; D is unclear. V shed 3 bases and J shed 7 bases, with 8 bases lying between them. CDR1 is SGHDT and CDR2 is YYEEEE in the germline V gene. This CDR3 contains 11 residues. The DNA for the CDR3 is TGTGCCAGCAGCTCGGTTTTGGAGCAGTACTTC. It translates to CASSSVLEQYF.

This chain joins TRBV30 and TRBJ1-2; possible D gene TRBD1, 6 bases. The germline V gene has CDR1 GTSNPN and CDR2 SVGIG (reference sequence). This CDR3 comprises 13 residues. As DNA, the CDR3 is TGTGCACGCCTCGGGGGGGCGAGCTATGGCTACACCTTC. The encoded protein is CARLGGASYGYTF. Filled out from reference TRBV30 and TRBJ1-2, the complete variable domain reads SQTIHQWPATLVQPVGSPLSLECTVEGTSNPNLYWYRQAAGRGLQLLFYSVGIGQISSEVPQNLSASRPQDRQFILSSKKLLLSDSGFYLCARLGGASYGYTFGSGTRLTVV.

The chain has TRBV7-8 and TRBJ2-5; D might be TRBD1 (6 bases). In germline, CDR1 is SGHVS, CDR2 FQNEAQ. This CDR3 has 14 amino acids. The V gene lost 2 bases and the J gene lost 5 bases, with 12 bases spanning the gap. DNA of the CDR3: TGTGCCAGCAGCTTACGTCAGGGGCAGGAGACCCAGTACTTC. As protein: CASSLRQGQETQYF.

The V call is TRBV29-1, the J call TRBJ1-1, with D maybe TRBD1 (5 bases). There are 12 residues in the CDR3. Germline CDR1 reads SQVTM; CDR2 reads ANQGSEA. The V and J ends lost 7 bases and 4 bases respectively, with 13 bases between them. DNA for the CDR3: TGCAGCGCCCTCCGGGGGGGCACTGAAGCTTTCTTT. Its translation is CSALRGGTEAFF.

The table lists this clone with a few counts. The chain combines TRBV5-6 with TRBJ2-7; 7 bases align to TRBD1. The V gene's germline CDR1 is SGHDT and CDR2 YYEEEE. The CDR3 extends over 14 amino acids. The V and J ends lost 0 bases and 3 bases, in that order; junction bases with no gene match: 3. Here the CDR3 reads CASSLVSGGYEQYF. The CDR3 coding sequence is TGTGCCAGCAGCTTGGTTTCAGGGGGCTACGAGCAGTACTTC. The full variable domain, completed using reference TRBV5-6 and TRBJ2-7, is DAGVTQSPTHLIKTRGQQVTLRCSPKSGHDTVSWYQQALGQGPQFIFQYYEEEERQRGNFPDRFSGHQFPNYSSELNVNALLLGDSALYLCASSLVSGGYEQYFGPGTRLTVT.

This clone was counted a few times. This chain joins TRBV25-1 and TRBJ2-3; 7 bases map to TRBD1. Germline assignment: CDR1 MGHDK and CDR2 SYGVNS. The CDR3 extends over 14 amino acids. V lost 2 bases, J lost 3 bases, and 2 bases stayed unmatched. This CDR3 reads CASSEPGGTDTQYF. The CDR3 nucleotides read TGTGCCAGCAGTGAACCAGGGGGTACAGATACGCAGTATTTT.